This T cell receptor (beta chain) was sequenced for a study of identical twins. Each donor was a healthy Caucasian. General study points: With abundant cord blood beta clonotypes, insertions were fewer; memory repertoires showed no such pattern. Zero-insertion analyses were open to partial confounding by invariant MAIT and iNKT cells.

Template switching (which added a universal primer site) was used, and cDNA carried unique molecular identifiers. From the 5' RACE reads, TCRdb called clonotypes with MiXCR, one entry per CDR3 protein. The data show around 1.7 million distinct CDR3 sequences, 32% seen once. About this clonotype itself: Its antigen remains unidentified.

The CDR3 has 13 amino acids. CDR1 is ENHRY and CDR2 is SYGVKD in the germline V gene. The V end was cut by 4 bases, the J end by 8 bases, with 12 bases between. V is TRBV10-3 and J is TRBJ2-1, with D possibly being TRBD1 or TRBD2 (6 bases each). This receptor was obtained from a newborn girl in good health. The material sequenced was cord blood. The DNA for the CDR3 is TGTGCCATCAGTGGGGGGGCCGACCATGAGCAGTTCTTC. This codes for CAISGGADHEQFF.